This T cell receptor (beta chain) came from a study of response to subunit inactivated influenza vaccine. TCRdb reprocessed the RT-PCR reads with MiXCR, giving one entry per CDR3 protein. This table has around 480,000 distinct CDR3 sequences, 11% appearing once. This clonotype was detected a few times. The antigen remains unidentified. V lost 5 bases to trimming and J lost 4 bases, with 8 bases between them. This CDR3 contains 13 residues. The germline V gene encodes CDR1 ENHRY and CDR2 SYGVKD. Study-wide findings and caveats: Only a handful of new T cells, the authors suggested, are recruited with each seasonal influenza vaccination.

The source is a man aged 45-65 years who received an inactivated influenza vaccine. The chain joins TRBV10-3 to TRBJ2-2; unclear D gene. The sequencing here drew on PBMCs from blood, taken roughly 48 days after vaccination. The CDR3 DNA sequence: TGTGCCATCAGTCTCCCCGGCACCGGGGAGCTGTTTTTT. It encodes CAISLPGTGELFF.